The 27 T cell receptor beta chains given below trace back to one sample, sequenced in a study of cytomegalovirus exposure and HLA in healthy donors. Use of 60 Vbeta and 13 Jbeta primers characterized the PCR. The protocol was immunoSEQ multiplex PCR, while the TCRdb copy is restricted to in-frame clones and leaves out a portion. The sample records roughly 230,000 clones, about 77% being singletons. Sequenced input: PBMCs. The receptors originated from a boy aged 10-17 years in good health and CMV-seronegative.

V usage is TRBV28 and J usage is TRBJ2-7; a possible D gene is TRBD1 (6 bases). The CDR3 totals 15 residues. Deletions cut 2 bases from V and 2 bases from J, with 13 bases between. Germline-derived CDR1 and CDR2 are MDHEN and SYDVKM. This chain's CDR3 is CASSLSLGGAYEQYF. In nucleotides, the CDR3 is TGTGCCAGCAGTTTAAGTTTAGGGGGAGCCTACGAGCAGTACTTC.

V gene TRBV9 combines with J gene TRBJ2-7, with TRBD2 matching over 13 bases. CDR3 length: 16 residues. CDR1 and CDR2 from the germline V gene are SGDLS and YYNGEE. J gave up 5 bases and V 4 bases, and 9 bases lay outside the gene matches. CDR3 protein: CASSPRGLAGVNEQYF. CDR3 sequence (DNA): TGTGCCAGCAGCCCCAGAGGACTAGCGGGAGTCAACGAGCAGTACTTC.

In this sample, this clone turned up a few times. This chain links TRBV4-1 with TRBJ2-1; no firm D call. Germline CDR1 reads MGHRA; CDR2 reads YSYEKL. This CDR3 is built from 11 residues. V was trimmed by 0 bases and J by 14 bases, leaving 8 bases between them. DNA of the CDR3: TGCGCCAGCAGCCAAGACAGCCGGGAGTTCTTC. Its translation: CASSQDSREFF.

In its sample, this clone was seen a few times. The rearrangement uses TRBV5-1 and TRBJ1-2, with 7 nucleotides matching TRBD1. V gave up 4 bases and J gave up 1 base; unmatched junction bases: 7. This CDR3 is 15 amino acids long. Germline CDR1 is SGHRS and CDR2 is YFSETQ. CDR3 DNA sequence: TGCGCCAGCAGCCTGGGAGGGACAGATAACTATGGCTACACCTTC. It translates to CASSLGGTDNYGYTF.

This rearrangement joins TRBV10-1 to TRBJ2-7, with 15 bases aligning to TRBD2. Germline V gene lookup returns CDR1 WNHNN and CDR2 SYGVQD (reference sequence). V shed 4 bases, J shed 7 bases, and the junction held 2 bases outside the gene matches. This CDR3 has 14 residues. In DNA, the CDR3 is TGCGCCAGCAGTGTGGGACTAGCGGGAGGTGAGCAGTACTTC. Its translation is CASSVGLAGGEQYF.

This clone occurred once. The chain couples TRBV7-9 to TRBJ1-3; 7 nucleotides match TRBD1. V was pared by 5 bases and J by 1 base, with 11 bases of the junction left unmatched. This CDR3 contains 17 residues. Germline CDR1 and CDR2: SEHNR and FQNEAQ (reference sequence). The CDR3 sequence: CASSESLRGVSGNTIYF. For the CDR3, the DNA is TGTGCCAGCAGCGAAAGCCTCAGGGGGGTGTCTGGAAACACCATATATTTT.

This chain joins TRBV5-1 and TRBJ2-3; the D gene is possibly TRBD2 (6 bases). Trimming pared 2 bases from V and 1 base from J, leaving 11 bases between. In germline, CDR1 is SGHRS, CDR2 YFSETQ. This CDR3 has 15 residues. CDR3 sequence (DNA): TGCGCCAGCAGCTTTGGCGGGGCTGGCACAGATACGCAGTATTTT. As protein: CASSFGGAGTDTQYF.

The chain has TRBV6-5 and TRBJ2-1; D possibly corresponds to TRBD1 (5 bases). The V gene lost 0 bases and the J gene lost 11 bases, with 14 bases spanning the gap. CDR3 size: 14 residues. Germline V gene sequence: CDR1 MNHEY, CDR2 SVGAGI. CDR3 in amino acids: CASSYSGARCQQFF. The CDR3 coding sequence is TGTGCCAGCAGTTACTCAGGGGCGCGATGCCAGCAGTTCTTC.

DNA of the CDR3: TGTGCCTGGAAAGGTGGCAGGGGGATGGTGGCTGAAGCTTTCTTT. Amino acids: CAWKGGRGMVAEAFF. The chain uses TRBV30 and TRBJ1-1, with 7 bases lining up with TRBD1. This CDR3 contains 15 residues. Per the germline V gene, CDR1 is GTSNPN and CDR2 is SVGIG (reference sequence). Unmatched junction bases numbered 14, after V lost 4 bases and J lost 6 bases.

This chain connects TRBV5-4 to TRBJ1-2, with 9 nucleotides matching TRBD1. This CDR3 spans 15 amino acids. With V trimmed by 5 bases and J by 4 bases, 9 bases remained unmatched. In germline, CDR1 is SGHNT, CDR2 YYREEE (reference sequence). The CDR3 loop reads CASSSWTGVFYGYTF. CDR3 in DNA: TGTGCCAGCAGTTCCTGGACAGGGGTATTCTATGGCTACACCTTC.

The chain employs TRBV5-4 and TRBJ2-3, with 13 positions matching TRBD2. CDR1 SGHNT and CDR2 YYREEE come from the germline V gene (reference sequence). V trimming: 3 bases; J trimming: 2 bases; junction bases outside the gene matches: 3. The CDR3 length is 16 residues. CDR3 loop: CASSSGTSGNTDTQYF. For the CDR3, the DNA is TGTGCCAGCAGCTCGGGGACTAGCGGGAACACAGATACGCAGTATTTT.

The V gene is TRBV6-6, the J gene TRBJ2-5; possibly TRBD2 for D (6 bases). The CDR3 is made up of 15 amino acids. The germline V and J ends were trimmed by 0 bases and 4 bases, with 12 bases remaining between them. CDR1 and CDR2 from the germline V gene are MNHNY and SVGAGI (reference sequence). This CDR3 reads CASSYSKEGGETQYF. CDR3 in DNA: TGTGCCAGCAGTTACTCGAAGGAGGGCGGAGAGACCCAGTACTTC.

J is TRBJ2-5 and V is TRBV5-6, with TRBD2 matching 13 bases. From germline, CDR1 is SGHDT and CDR2 YYEEEE. This CDR3 spans 17 amino acids. V gave up 1 base and J gave up 1 base; unmatched junction bases: 4. The CDR3 sequence is CASSLTSGGASQETQYF. The CDR3 DNA is TGTGCCAGCAGCTTGACTAGCGGGGGGGCGTCCCAAGAGACCCAGTACTTC.

The J gene is TRBJ2-5, the V gene TRBV11-2; D remains ambiguous. CDR1 and CDR2 from the germline V gene are SGHAT and FQNNGV. The CDR3 runs 15 residues. The ends were cut back, 10 bases at V and 2 bases at J, with 20 bases in the middle. CDR3 residues: CATTRQARLQETQYF. Written as DNA, the CDR3 is TGTGCCACCACCCGGCAGGCGAGATTACAAGAGACCCAGTACTTC.

The chain joins TRBV2 to TRBJ2-5, with TRBD1 as a possible D gene (5 bases). Trimming shortened V by 6 bases and J by 5 bases, and 7 bases separated the two germline ends. Germline lookup yields CDR1 SNHLY and CDR2 FYNNEI. This CDR3 has 11 amino acids. The CDR3 loop reads CASRPGETQYF. Here the CDR3 DNA reads TGTGCCAGCAGACCAGGGGAGACCCAGTACTTC.

This clone was picked up a small number of times. CDR3 loop: CASSHEDRRGGYTF. The CDR3 DNA sequence: TGTGCCAGCAGCCATGAGGACAGGAGAGGTGGCTACACCTTC. V usage is TRBV4-2 and J usage is TRBJ1-2; 7 bases match TRBD1. CDR3 size: 14 residues. With V trimmed by 3 bases and J by 7 bases, 8 bases remained unmatched. CDR1 is LGHNA and CDR2 is YNFKEQ in the germline V gene.

The count of this clone is one. V and J are TRBV7-2 and TRBJ2-1; tentative D call: TRBD2 (6 bases). Per germline, CDR1 SGHTA and CDR2 FQGNSA. Trimming took 6 bases from V and 0 from J, leaving 12 bases between them. The CDR3 length is 15 residues. The CDR3 DNA reads TGTGCCAGCAGGCCCGGGGGTAGCTCCTACAATGAGCAGTTCTTC. Translating gives CASRPGGSSYNEQFF.

The chain employs TRBV9 and TRBJ2-7; the match to TRBD2 covers 11 bases. CDR3 length: 15 residues. The junction had 6 bases not matched to a gene; V was cut back by 4 bases and J by 3 bases. Germline-derived CDR1 and CDR2 are SGDLS and YYNGEE. The CDR3 DNA is TGTGCCAGCAGCCCTAGCGGGGGGACCTACTACGAGCAGTACTTC. Amino acids: CASSPSGGTYYEQYF.

V is TRBV9 and J is TRBJ2-7, with D uncertain. V gave up 0 bases and J gave up 2 bases, with 9 bases separating them. The germline V gene encodes CDR1 SGDLS and CDR2 YYNGEE. CDR3 length equals 14 residues. CDR3 DNA sequence: TGTGCCAGCAGCGTAGCCGGAGAAGCCTACGAGCAGTACTTC. Translated, it gives CASSVAGEAYEQYF. Variable domain in full (rest from reference TRBV9 and TRBJ2-7): DSGVTQTPKHLITATGQRVTLRCSPRSGDLSVYWYQQSLDQGLQFLIQYYNGEERAKGNILERFSAQQFPDLHSELNLSSLELGDSALYFCASSVAGEAYEQYFGPGTRLTVT.

This chain connects TRBV14 to TRBJ1-1; TRBD1 might be the D (5 bases). V lost 0 bases, J lost 3 bases, and 11 bases lay in between. The CDR3 covers 15 residues. From germline, CDR1 is SGHDN and CDR2 FVKESK. CDR3 bases: TGTGCCAGCAGCCAAGATGCCAGGGCTCACACTGAAGCTTTCTTT. Translation: CASSQDARAHTEAFF. The full variable domain, in which reference TRBV14 and TRBJ1-1 provide the parts outside the CDR3, is EAGVTQFPSHSVIEKGQTVTLRCDPISGHDNLYWYRRVMGKEIKFLLHFVKESKQDESGMPNNRFLAERTGGTYSTLKVQPAELEDSGVYFCASSQDARAHTEAFFGQGTRLTVV.

The chain employs TRBV9 and TRBJ1-1, with 7 bases identical to TRBD1. CDR3 length: 16 amino acids. The ends lost 0 bases at V and 0 bases at J; junction bases unmatched: 5. CDR1 and CDR2 (germline): SGDLS, YYNGEE. CDR3 residues: CASSVALGGVNTEAFF. The CDR3 DNA sequence: TGTGCCAGCAGCGTAGCATTAGGGGGCGTGAACACTGAAGCTTTCTTT.

This sequence joins TRBV6-5 and TRBJ1-1, with TRBD1 matching 9 bases. J lost 2 bases, V lost 4 bases, and 5 bases had no gene match. Looked up from germline, CDR1 is MNHEY and CDR2 is SVGAGI. This CDR3 is built from 15 residues. The CDR3 reads CASSFGTGSNTEAFF. CDR3 nucleotide sequence: TGTGCCAGCAGTTTCGGGACAGGGAGCAACACTGAAGCTTTCTTT.

The chain recombines TRBV11-3 with TRBJ1-1; 7 positions agree with TRBD1. V was pared by 0 bases and J by 5 bases, with 6 bases of the junction left unmatched. The CDR3 spans 15 residues. In germline, CDR1 is SGHNT, CDR2 YENEEA. The CDR3 spells CASSLETQGGTEAFF. Here the CDR3 DNA reads TGTGCCAGCAGCTTAGAAACGCAGGGGGGAACTGAAGCTTTCTTT.

The chain combines TRBV7-8 with TRBJ2-2; 13 positions agree with TRBD2. Germline CDR1 reads SGHVS; CDR2 reads FQNEAQ. This CDR3 contains 15 residues. With 8 bases clipped from V and 7 bases from J, the junction kept 7 bases outside the gene matches. CDR3 sequence: CASSGTSGTYGELFF. DNA for the CDR3: TGTGCCAGCTCCGGGACTAGCGGGACGTACGGGGAGCTGTTTTTT.

Only one count was recorded for this clone. This chain uses TRBV5-1 with TRBJ2-1; 7 positions agree with TRBD2. The V gene end was trimmed by 7 bases and the J gene end by 3 bases; junction bases not matched to a gene: 7. CDR3 size: 14 residues. CDR1 is SGHRS, CDR2 YFSETQ, per germline. As DNA, the CDR3 is TGCGCCAGCTTTTCGCGGGAGCTCTACAATGAGCAGTTCTTC. Its protein is CASFSRELYNEQFF.

This clone was seen once. The chain joins TRBV5-1 to TRBJ1-2; the D is unclear. CDR1 is SGHRS, CDR2 YFSETQ, per germline. V shed 0 bases and J shed 5 bases, with 11 bases lying between them. This CDR3 has 14 amino acids. The CDR3 reads CASSLVKGGYGYTF. The CDR3 DNA follows: TGCGCCAGCAGCTTGGTAAAGGGAGGGTATGGCTACACCTTC.

CDR3 in amino acids: CATSREEGFGYGYTF. CDR3 sequence (DNA): TGTGCCACCAGCAGAGAGGAGGGGTTTGGGTATGGCTACACCTTC. J is TRBJ1-2 and V is TRBV15; weak D call: TRBD1 (5 bases). Germline V gene lookup returns CDR1 LNHNV and CDR2 YYDKDF (reference sequence). V lost 0 bases to trimming and J lost 5 bases, with 13 bases between them. CDR3 length: 15 amino acids.